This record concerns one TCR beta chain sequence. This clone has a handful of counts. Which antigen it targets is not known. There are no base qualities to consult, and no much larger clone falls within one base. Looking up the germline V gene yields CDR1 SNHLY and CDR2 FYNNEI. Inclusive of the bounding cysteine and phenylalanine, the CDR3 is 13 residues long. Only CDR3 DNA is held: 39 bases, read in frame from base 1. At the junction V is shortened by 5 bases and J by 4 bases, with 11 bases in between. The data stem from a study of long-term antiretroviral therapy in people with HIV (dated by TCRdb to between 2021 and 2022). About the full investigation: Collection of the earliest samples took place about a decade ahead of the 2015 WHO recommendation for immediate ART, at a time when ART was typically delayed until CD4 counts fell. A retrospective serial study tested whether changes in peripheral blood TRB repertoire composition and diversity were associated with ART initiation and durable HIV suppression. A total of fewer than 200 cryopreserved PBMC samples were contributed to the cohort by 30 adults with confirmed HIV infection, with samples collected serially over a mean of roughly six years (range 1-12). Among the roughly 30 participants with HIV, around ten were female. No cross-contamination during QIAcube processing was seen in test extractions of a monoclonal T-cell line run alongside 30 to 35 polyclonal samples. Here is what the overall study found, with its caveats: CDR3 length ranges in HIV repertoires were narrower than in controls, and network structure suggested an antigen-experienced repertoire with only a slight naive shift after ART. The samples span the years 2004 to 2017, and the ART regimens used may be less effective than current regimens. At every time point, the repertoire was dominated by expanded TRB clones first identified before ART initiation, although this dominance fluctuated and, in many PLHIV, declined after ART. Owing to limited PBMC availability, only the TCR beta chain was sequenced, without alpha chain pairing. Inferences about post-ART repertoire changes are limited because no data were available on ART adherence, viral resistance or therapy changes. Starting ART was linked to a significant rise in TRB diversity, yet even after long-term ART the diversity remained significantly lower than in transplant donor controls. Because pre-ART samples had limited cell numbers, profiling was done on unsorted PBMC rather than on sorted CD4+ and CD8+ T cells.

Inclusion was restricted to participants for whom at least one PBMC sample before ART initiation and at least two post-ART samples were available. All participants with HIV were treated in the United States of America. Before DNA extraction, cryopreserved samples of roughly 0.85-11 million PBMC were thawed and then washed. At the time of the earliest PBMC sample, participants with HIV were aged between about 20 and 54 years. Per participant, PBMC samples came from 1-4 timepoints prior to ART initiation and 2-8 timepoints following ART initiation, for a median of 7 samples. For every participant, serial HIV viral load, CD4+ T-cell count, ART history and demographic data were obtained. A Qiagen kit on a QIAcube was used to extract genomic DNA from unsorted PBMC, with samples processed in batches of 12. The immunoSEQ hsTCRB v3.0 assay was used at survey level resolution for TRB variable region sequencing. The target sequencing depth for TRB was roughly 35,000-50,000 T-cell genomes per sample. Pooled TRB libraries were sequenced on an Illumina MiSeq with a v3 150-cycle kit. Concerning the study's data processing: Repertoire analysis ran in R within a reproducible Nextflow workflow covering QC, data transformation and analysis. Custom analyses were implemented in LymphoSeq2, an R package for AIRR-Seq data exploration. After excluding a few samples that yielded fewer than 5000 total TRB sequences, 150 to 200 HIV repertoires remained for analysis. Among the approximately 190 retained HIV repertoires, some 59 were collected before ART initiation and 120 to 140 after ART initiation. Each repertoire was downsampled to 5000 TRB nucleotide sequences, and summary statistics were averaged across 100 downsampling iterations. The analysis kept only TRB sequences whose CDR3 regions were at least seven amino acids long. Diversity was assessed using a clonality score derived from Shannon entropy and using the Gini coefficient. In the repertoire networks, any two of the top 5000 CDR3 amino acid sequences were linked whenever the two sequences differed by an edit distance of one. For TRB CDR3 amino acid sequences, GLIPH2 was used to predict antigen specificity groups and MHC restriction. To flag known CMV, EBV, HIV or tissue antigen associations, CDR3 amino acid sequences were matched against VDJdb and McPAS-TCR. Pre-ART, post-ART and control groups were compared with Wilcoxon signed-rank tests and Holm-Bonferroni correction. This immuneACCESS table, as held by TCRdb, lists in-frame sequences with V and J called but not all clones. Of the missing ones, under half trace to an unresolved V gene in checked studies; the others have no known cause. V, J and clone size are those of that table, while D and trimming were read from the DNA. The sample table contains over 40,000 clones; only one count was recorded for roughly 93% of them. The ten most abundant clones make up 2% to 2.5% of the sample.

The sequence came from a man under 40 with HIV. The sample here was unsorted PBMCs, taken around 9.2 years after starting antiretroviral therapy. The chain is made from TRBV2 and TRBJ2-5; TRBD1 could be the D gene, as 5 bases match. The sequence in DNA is TGTGCCAGCAGTTCAGGGTGGAGAGAGACCCAGTACTTC. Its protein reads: CASSSGWRETQYF.